The T cell receptor beta chain described here comes from a study of T cells expressing NK-cell markers. Study-wide background: Seven sequenced donors out of eight were HCMV-seropositive, one seronegative.

In regard to this clonotype: No antigen is known for it.

Using the 5' RACE reads, TCRdb records one entry per CDR3 protein without DNA. The data include 550,000 or so distinct CDR3 sequences; the top ten clones carry 3% to 4.5%. General study results and limits: Several donors showed these clonotypes also leading the CD3+CD56-NKG2C+ fraction.

This CDR3 region has 13 residues. Germline assignment: CDR1 SNHLY and CDR2 FYNNEI. This TCR was recovered from a man younger than 35 in good health. This rearrangement joins TRBV2 to TRBJ1-2. The sample consisted of blood T cells: a sorted CD56 or NKG2C T cell subset, CD4+ or CD8+ T cells, or bulk PBMC T cells (not recorded which). CDR3 in amino acids: CASSDQRNYGYTF.